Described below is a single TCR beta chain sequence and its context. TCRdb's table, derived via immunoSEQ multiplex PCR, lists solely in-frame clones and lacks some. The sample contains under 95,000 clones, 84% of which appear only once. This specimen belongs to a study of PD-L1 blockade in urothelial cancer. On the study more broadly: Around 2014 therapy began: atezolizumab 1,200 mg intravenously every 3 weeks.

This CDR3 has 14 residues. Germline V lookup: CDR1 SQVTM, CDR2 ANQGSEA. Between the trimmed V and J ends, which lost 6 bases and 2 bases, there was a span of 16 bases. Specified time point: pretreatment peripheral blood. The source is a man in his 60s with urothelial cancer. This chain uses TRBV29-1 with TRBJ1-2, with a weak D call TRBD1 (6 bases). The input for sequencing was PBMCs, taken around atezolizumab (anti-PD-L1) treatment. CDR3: CSVQERTANYGYTF. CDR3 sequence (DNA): TGCAGCGTACAGGAGCGGACAGCCAACTATGGCTACACCTTC.